Listed below are T cell receptor beta chains from one sample, sequenced in a study of early T cells in non-severe SARS-CoV-2 infection. MiXCR, run by TCRdb on the 5' RACE reads, gives a single entry per CDR3 protein. The sample has tens of thousands of distinct CDR3 sequences, around 13% seen once. Source: whole blood, taken at baseline. The receptors originated from an adult who was a healthcare worker with PCR-confirmed SARS-CoV-2 infection or an uninfected control (not recorded which). The donor label of this sample is uncertain. Both conserved end residues are part of each CDR3. Fields, in order: V gene, CDR3 length, D gene, clone size, J gene, CDR3 protein, CDR3 DNA. D genes are given only for firm matches. Clone size appears in some rows only: once, few, many, or a class for an expanded clone.

TRBV7-8,15,TRBD1,many,TRBJ2-2,CASSSSRDRAGELFF,TGTGCCAGCAGCTCTTCTAGGGACAGGGCCGGGGAGCTGTTTTTT
TRBV11-2,15,NA,many,TRBJ1-2,CASSLDHGGGGGYTF,TGTGCCAGCAGCTTAGATCATGGGGGAGGTGGTGGCTACACCTTC
TRBV7-9,12,NA,many,TRBJ1-1,CASSGGGTEAFF,TGTGCCAGCAGCGGAGGGGGCACTGAAGCTTTCTTT
TRBV4-1,16,NA,NA,TRBJ1-1,CASSRSPGVVNTEAFF,TGCGCCAGCAGCCGAAGTCCGGGCGTGGTGAACACTGAAGCTTTCTTT
TRBV14,16,NA,many,TRBJ1-1,CASSRGRVLMNTEAFF,TGTGCCAGCAGCCGAGGCAGAGTTCTCATGAACACTGAAGCTTTCTTT
TRBV20-1,14,TRBD2,NA,TRBJ2-1,CSGQRESSYNEQFF,TGCAGTGGCCAGCGGGAGAGCTCCTACAATGAGCAGTTCTTC
TRBV3-1,20,NA,NA,TRBJ2-2,CASSLLIPGHSPARTGELFF,TGTGCCAGCAGCCTACTAATTCCGGGACACTCCCCCGCGCGGACCGGGGAGCTGTTTTTT
TRBV5-5,15,NA,NA,TRBJ2-3,CASSLQQEPTDTQYF,TGTGCCAGCAGCTTGCAGCAGGAACCTACAGATACGCAGTATTTT
TRBV6-5,15,TRBD1,few,TRBJ1-1,CASSSHRGLNTEAFF,TGTGCCAGCAGTTCACACAGGGGGCTGAACACTGAAGCTTTCTTT
TRBV9,13,NA,NA,TRBJ1-2,CASSRDRISGYTF,TGTGCCAGCAGCCGAGACAGGATTTCTGGCTACACCTTC
TRBV20-1,16,TRBD2,few,TRBJ2-1,CSATLTGTSIPNEQFF,TGCAGTGCCACCCTTACCGGGACTAGTATCCCCAATGAGCAGTTCTTC
TRBV6-2/TRBV6-3,12,NA,NA,TRBJ2-5,CASSNPRKTQYF,TGTGCCAGCAGCAATCCTAGGAAGACCCAGTACTTC
TRBV7-9,14,NA,NA,TRBJ2-1,CASRGTALDNEQFF,TGTGCCAGCAGAGGGACGGCGCTTGACAATGAGCAGTTCTTC
TRBV29-1,15,TRBD1,many,TRBJ2-3,CSVEDLRGTGDTQYF,TGCAGCGTTGAAGATCTAAGGGGGACAGGAGATACGCAGTATTTT
TRBV2,13,NA,many,TRBJ1-2,CASIQTVLYGYTF,TGTGCCAGCATACAGACAGTCCTCTATGGCTACACCTTC
TRBV5-1,15,NA,few,TRBJ2-1,CASSLEDPGLDEQFF,TGCGCCAGCAGCTTGGAGGATCCCGGTTTAGATGAGCAGTTCTTC
TRBV4-1,14,TRBD1,few,TRBJ1-1,CASSQLSTGFEAFF,TGCGCCAGCAGCCAGCTCTCGACAGGGTTTGAAGCTTTCTTT
TRBV4-2,14,TRBD1,NA,TRBJ1-5,CASSRTGSGQPQHF,TGTGCCAGCAGCCGGACAGGGTCTGGTCAGCCCCAGCATTTT
TRBV11-2,15,NA,NA,TRBJ2-5,CASSLVRRVTETQYF,TGTGCCAGCAGCTTGGTTCGGAGGGTTACAGAGACCCAGTACTTC
TRBV6-2/TRBV6-3,15,NA,many,TRBJ1-2,CASTSREGNYYGYTF,TGTGCCAGCACCTCCCGGGAGGGAAATTACTATGGCTACACCTTC
TRBV7-9,14,NA,few,TRBJ1-1,CASSLHDEGTEAFF,TGTGCCAGCAGTCTACACGACGAAGGGACTGAAGCTTTCTTT
TRBV12-5,12,NA,many,TRBJ1-2,CASGRERNGYTF,TGTGCTAGTGGACGGGAACGCAATGGCTACACCTTC
TRBV15,13,NA,few,TRBJ2-2,CAGRRSPRGELFF,TGTGCCGGGAGACGTTCCCCAAGAGGGGAGCTGTTTTTT
TRBV19,15,TRBD2,few,TRBJ2-3,CASSIARGGTDTQYF,TGTGCCAGTAGTATAGCGCGGGGGGGCACAGATACGCAGTATTTT
TRBV10-1,17,NA,few,TRBJ2-1,CASSERVQGGTYNEQFF,TGCGCCAGCAGTGAACGCGTCCAGGGGGGGACTTACAATGAGCAGTTCTTC
TRBV13,16,TRBD1,few,TRBJ1-4,CASRLHTGGVNEKLFF,TGTGCCAGCAGGTTACATACAGGGGGTGTTAATGAAAAACTGTTTTTT
TRBV3-1,17,TRBD2,many,TRBJ2-5,CASSQPTTSGGGETQYF,TGTGCCAGCAGCCAACCCACAACTAGCGGGGGGGGAGAGACCCAGTACTTC
TRBV5-4,15,NA,few,TRBJ1-1,CASSFGGDFTTEAFF,TGTGCCAGCAGCTTCGGGGGAGATTTCACGACTGAAGCTTTCTTT
TRBV7-3,15,NA,NA,TRBJ2-2,CATSAGVGDTGELFF,TGTGCCACCTCGGCAGGGGTCGGAGACACCGGGGAGCTGTTTTTT
TRBV11-2,13,NA,few,TRBJ2-1,CASSEDLLNEQFF,TGTGCCAGCAGCGAGGACTTGCTCAATGAGCAGTTCTTC
TRBV9,16,NA,many,TRBJ1-3,CASSVAPGVAGNTIYF,TGTGCCAGCAGCGTAGCACCAGGGGTGGCTGGAAACACCATATATTTT
TRBV4-1,16,TRBD2,few,TRBJ2-1,CASSQVLAISYNEQFF,TGCGCCAGCAGCCAAGTACTAGCGATATCCTACAATGAGCAGTTCTTC
TRBV12-3/TRBV12-4,15,NA,NA,TRBJ1-1,CASSLAGGFNTEAFF,TGTGCCAGCAGTTTAGCGGGGGGATTTAACACTGAAGCTTTCTTT
TRBV7-6,13,NA,NA,TRBJ1-2,CASSYGQGDGYTF,TGTGCCAGCAGCTACGGGCAGGGAGATGGCTACACCTTC
TRBV5-1,12,NA,many,TRBJ1-1,CASSGGTTEAFF,TGCGCCAGCAGTGGTGGGACCACTGAAGCTTTCTTT
TRBV11-2,15,NA,few,TRBJ2-6,CASRSAGPGANVLTF,TGTGCCAGCAGATCGGCAGGTCCCGGGGCCAACGTCCTGACTTTC
TRBV6-6,15,NA,many,TRBJ2-5,CASSYSRTVGETQYF,TGTGCCAGCAGTTACTCGCGGACAGTCGGAGAGACCCAGTACTTC
TRBV13,14,TRBD2,NA,TRBJ2-1,CASSAERGFNEQFF,TGTGCCAGCAGCGCCGAGCGGGGTTTCAATGAGCAGTTCTTC
TRBV10-3,14,TRBD1,many,TRBJ2-4,CAIRPGQGRNIQYF,TGTGCCATCAGGCCGGGACAGGGGAGAAACATTCAGTACTTC
TRBV20-1,14,NA,few,TRBJ2-2,CSARALAVTGELFF,TGCAGTGCTAGAGCCCTGGCAGTAACCGGGGAGCTGTTTTTT
TRBV29-1,14,NA,few,TRBJ2-2,CSVELRGATGELFF,TGCAGCGTTGAATTAAGAGGGGCTACCGGGGAGCTGTTTTTT
TRBV7-8,13,NA,many,TRBJ1-2,CASSFDGNYGYTF,TGTGCCAGCAGCTTCGACGGAAACTATGGCTACACCTTC
TRBV27,15,NA,NA,TRBJ2-1,CASSFRDGSYNEQFF,TGTGCCAGCAGTTTCCGGGACGGGTCCTACAATGAGCAGTTCTTC
TRBV6-1,15,NA,NA,TRBJ1-5,CASSEIIQGNQPQHF,TGTGCCAGCAGTGAAATCATCCAGGGGAATCAGCCCCAGCATTTT
TRBV20-1,14,NA,few,TRBJ2-5,CSARGRANQETQYF,TGCAGTGCTAGAGGGAGGGCTAACCAAGAGACCCAGTACTTC
TRBV7-9,14,NA,many,TRBJ1-4,CASSRDLDGEKLFF,TGTGCCAGCAGCCGGGATCTGGACGGGGAAAAACTGTTTTTT